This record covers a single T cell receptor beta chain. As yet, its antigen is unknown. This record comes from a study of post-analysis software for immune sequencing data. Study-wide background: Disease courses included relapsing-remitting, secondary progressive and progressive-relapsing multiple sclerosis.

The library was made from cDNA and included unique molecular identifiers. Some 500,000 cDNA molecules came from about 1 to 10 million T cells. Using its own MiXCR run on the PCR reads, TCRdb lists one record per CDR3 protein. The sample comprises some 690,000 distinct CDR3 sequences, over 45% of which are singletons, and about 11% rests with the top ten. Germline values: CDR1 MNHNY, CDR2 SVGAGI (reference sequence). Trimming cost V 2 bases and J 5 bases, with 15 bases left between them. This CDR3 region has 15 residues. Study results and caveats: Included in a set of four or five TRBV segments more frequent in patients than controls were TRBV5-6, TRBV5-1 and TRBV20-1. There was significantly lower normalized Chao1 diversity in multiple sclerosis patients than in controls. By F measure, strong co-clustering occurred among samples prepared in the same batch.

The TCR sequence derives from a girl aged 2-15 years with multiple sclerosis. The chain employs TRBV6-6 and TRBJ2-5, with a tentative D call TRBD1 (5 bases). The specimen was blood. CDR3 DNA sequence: TGTGCCAGCAGTTACCCGTTGGCAGGGTCGGAGACCCAGTACTTC. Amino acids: CASSYPLAGSETQYF.